Listed below are T cell receptor beta chains from one sample, sequenced in a study of blood T cells in healthy people across ages. Via MiXCR, TCRdb re-called the 5' RACE reads, giving one row per CDR3 protein. The sample lists around 1.5 million distinct CDR3 sequences; around 42% were seen once. Sequencing was done on a sample of blood. Source of these receptors: a young woman in good health. Each CDR3 is given with its conserved first and last residue. Fields, in order: V gene, D gene, clone size, J gene, CDR3 DNA, CDR3 protein. A D gene is named only where the DNA matches it firmly. The size of a clone is reported for some rows only, either as once, few or many, or as a class for expanded clones.

V: TRBV7-9; D: -; size: -; J: TRBJ1-2; DNA: TGTGCCAGCAGCTTAGAGGTCTGGGGGCATGGCTACACCTTC; CDR3: CASSLEVWGHGYTF
V: TRBV7-6; D: -; size: -; J: TRBJ2-5; DNA: TGTGCCAGCAGCTCGTACAGGGTTACCCAGTACTTC; CDR3: CASSSYRVTQYF
V: TRBV6-5; D: -; size: few; J: TRBJ1-1; DNA: TGTGCCAGCAGGCGGACGGGGAACACTGAAGCTTTCTTT; CDR3: CASRRTGNTEAFF
V: TRBV6-1; D: TRBD2; size: -; J: TRBJ2-7; DNA: TGTGCCAGCAGCCCCGCGGGTAGCGGGAGGGATAAATCCTACGGGCAGTACTTC; CDR3: CASSPAGSGRDKSYGQYF
V: TRBV30; D: TRBD2; size: -; J: TRBJ2-3; DNA: TGTGCCTGGAGCTCTAGCGGAGGAGCAGATACGCAGTATTTT; CDR3: CAWSSSGGADTQYF
V: TRBV7-3; D: TRBD2; size: -; J: TRBJ2-3; DNA: TGTGCCAGCAGCCGGGGGAATAGCGGGGCCCCCACAGATACGCAGTATTTT; CDR3: CASSRGNSGAPTDTQYF
V: TRBV18; D: -; size: -; J: TRBJ1-1; DNA: TGTGCCAGCTCACCCCGGGGGGGCCCGAACACTGAAGCTTTCTTT; CDR3: CASSPRGGPNTEAFF
V: TRBV10-3; D: -; size: -; J: TRBJ1-2; DNA: TGTGCCATCAGACAGGTCCTGGGTAACTATGGCTACACCTTC; CDR3: CAIRQVLGNYGYTF
V: TRBV12-3/TRBV12-4; D: -; size: few; J: TRBJ2-4; DNA: TGTGCCAGCAACGTCTGGGGGGAGGACATTCAGTACTTC; CDR3: CASNVWGEDIQYF
V: TRBV20-1; D: -; size: few; J: TRBJ2-1; DNA: TGCAGTGCTAGAGATGGATACACCGTCTCGAATGAGCAGTTCTTC; CDR3: CSARDGYTVSNEQFF
V: TRBV6-6; D: -; size: -; J: TRBJ1-1; DNA: TGTGCCAGTGGCTACCCTGGGGCATTCACTGAAGCTTTCTTT; CDR3: CASGYPGAFTEAFF
V: TRBV7-2; D: -; size: -; J: TRBJ2-3; DNA: TGTGCCAGCAGCGCTAGTGAGGGAAGCACAGATACGCAGTATTTT; CDR3: CASSASEGSTDTQYF
V: TRBV20-1; D: -; size: -; J: TRBJ2-4; DNA: TGCAGTGCTAGAGATCGCCTAGCTCCGACGGGTGACATTCAGTACTTC; CDR3: CSARDRLAPTGDIQYF
V: TRBV7-2; D: -; size: -; J: TRBJ1-2; DNA: TGTGCCAGCAGCTCGCAGGATTTCTATGGCTACACCTTC; CDR3: CASSSQDFYGYTF
V: TRBV4-1; D: -; size: few; J: TRBJ1-2; DNA: TGCGCCAGCAGCTACCCCGGGACTAAGAAAACCTCTAACTATGGCTACACCTTC; CDR3: CASSYPGTKKTSNYGYTF
V: TRBV30; D: -; size: -; J: TRBJ2-7; DNA: TGTGCCTGGAGTGGGAGAACCTACGAGCAGTACTTC; CDR3: CAWSGRTYEQYF
V: TRBV5-6; D: -; size: -; J: TRBJ2-3; DNA: TGTGCCAGCAGCTTGGTCGCGGGGATGGATACGCAGTATTTT; CDR3: CASSLVAGMDTQYF